This TCR beta chain was recorded in a study of T cells after yellow fever vaccination. TCRdb fed the 5' RACE reads into MiXCR, producing one record per CDR3 protein. The sample carries about 370,000 distinct CDR3 sequences, around a tenth recorded once. Germline lookup yields CDR1 LNHNV and CDR2 YYDKDF (reference sequence). CDR3 size: 14 residues. Trimming took 0 bases from V and 5 from J, leaving 8 bases between them. In this sample, this clonotype turned up a few times. The chain combines TRBV15 with TRBJ1-5; TRBD1 is a possible D gene (5 bases). The source is a man younger than 35 who received the YFV17D yellow fever vaccine. The source material was PBMCs, sampled on the day of the first yellow fever vaccination. The CDR3 spells CATSRDRGYQPQHF. In DNA, the CDR3 is TGTGCCACCAGCAGAGATCGGGGGTATCAGCCCCAGCATTTT.